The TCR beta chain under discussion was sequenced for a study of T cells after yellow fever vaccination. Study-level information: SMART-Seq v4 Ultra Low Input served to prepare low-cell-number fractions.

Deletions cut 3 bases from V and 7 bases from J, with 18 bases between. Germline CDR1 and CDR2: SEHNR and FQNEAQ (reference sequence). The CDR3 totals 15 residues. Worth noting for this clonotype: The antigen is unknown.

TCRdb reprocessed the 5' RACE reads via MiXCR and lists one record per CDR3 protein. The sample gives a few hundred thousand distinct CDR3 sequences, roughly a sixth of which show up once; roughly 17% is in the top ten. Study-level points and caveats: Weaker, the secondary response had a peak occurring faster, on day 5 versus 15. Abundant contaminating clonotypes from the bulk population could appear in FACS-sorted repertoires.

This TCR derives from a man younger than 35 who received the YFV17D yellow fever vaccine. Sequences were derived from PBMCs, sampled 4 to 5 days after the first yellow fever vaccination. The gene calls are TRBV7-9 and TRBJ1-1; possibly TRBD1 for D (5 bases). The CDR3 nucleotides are TGTGCCAGCAGCTTTGACCCCAGGACATCAGGTGAAGCTTTCTTT. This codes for CASSFDPRTSGEAFF.